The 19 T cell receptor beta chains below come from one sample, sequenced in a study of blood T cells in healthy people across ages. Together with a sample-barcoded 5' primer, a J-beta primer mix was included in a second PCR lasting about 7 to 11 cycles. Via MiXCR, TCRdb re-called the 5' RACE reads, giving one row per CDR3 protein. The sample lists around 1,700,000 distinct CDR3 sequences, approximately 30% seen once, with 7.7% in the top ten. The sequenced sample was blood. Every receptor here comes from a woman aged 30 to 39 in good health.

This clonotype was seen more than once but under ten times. CDR3 DNA: TGTGCCTGGAGTTTTAACACTGAAGCTTTCTTT. It yields the protein CAWSFNTEAFF. The chain has TRBV30 and TRBJ1-1; no clear D gene. The CDR3 length is 11 residues. V was pared by 2 bases and J by 2 bases, with 3 bases between. Germline values: CDR1 GTSNPN, CDR2 SVGIG (reference sequence).

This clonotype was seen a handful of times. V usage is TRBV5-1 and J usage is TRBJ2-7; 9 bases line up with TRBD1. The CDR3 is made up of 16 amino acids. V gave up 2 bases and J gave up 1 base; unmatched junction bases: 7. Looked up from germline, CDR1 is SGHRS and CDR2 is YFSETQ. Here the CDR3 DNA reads TGCGCCAGCAGCTTACCTCCCGGGACAGGGTCCTACGAGCAGTACTTC. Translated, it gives CASSLPPGTGSYEQYF.

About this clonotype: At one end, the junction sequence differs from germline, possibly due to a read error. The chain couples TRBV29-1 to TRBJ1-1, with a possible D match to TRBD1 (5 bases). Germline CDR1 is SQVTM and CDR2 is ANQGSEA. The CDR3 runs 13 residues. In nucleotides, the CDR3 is TGTAGCTCTAGGGGACGGTCAAGGTCTGAAGCTTTCTTT. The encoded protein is CSSRGRSRSEAFF. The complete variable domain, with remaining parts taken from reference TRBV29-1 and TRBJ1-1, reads SAVISQKPSRDICQRGTSLTIQCQVDSQVTMMFWYRQQPGQSLTLIATANQGSEATYESGFVIDKFPISRPNLTFSTLTVSNMSPEDSSIYLCSSRGRSRSEAFFGQGTRLTVV.

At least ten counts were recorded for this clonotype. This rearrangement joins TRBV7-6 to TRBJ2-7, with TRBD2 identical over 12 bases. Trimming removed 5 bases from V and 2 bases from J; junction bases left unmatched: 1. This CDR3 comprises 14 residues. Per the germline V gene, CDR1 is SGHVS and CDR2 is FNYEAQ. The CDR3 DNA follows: TGTGCCAGCAGCCCTAGCGGGGGGGCCTACGAGCAGTACTTC. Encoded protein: CASSPSGGAYEQYF. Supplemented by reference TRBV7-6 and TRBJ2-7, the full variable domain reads GAGVSQSPRYKVTKRGQDVALRCDPISGHVSLYWYRQALGQGPEFLTYFNYEAQQDKSGLPNDRFSAERPEGSISTLTIQRTEQRDSAMYRCASSPSGGAYEQYFGPGTRLTVT.

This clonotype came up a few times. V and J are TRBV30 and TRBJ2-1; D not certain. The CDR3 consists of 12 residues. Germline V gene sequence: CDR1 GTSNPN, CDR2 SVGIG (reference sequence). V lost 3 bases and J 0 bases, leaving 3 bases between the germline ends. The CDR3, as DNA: TGTGCCTGGAGGAGCTCCTACAATGAGCAGTTCTTC. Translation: CAWRSSYNEQFF.

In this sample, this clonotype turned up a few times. DNA for the CDR3: TGCAGTGCCGCTACAGCAGATACGCAGTATTTT. Translated, it gives CSAATADTQYF. The rearrangement joins TRBV20-1 to TRBJ2-3; D is unresolved. The CDR3 length is 11 residues. Germline V gives CDR1 DFQATT, CDR2 SNEGSKA (reference sequence). The V gene lost 6 bases and the J gene lost 4 bases, with 8 bases spanning the gap.

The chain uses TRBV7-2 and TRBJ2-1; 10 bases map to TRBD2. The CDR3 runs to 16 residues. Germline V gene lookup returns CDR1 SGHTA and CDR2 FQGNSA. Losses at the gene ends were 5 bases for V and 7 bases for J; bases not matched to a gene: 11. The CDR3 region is CASSPWSGGAGNEQFF. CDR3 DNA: TGTGCCAGCAGCCCCTGGAGCGGGGGGGCGGGTAATGAGCAGTTCTTC.

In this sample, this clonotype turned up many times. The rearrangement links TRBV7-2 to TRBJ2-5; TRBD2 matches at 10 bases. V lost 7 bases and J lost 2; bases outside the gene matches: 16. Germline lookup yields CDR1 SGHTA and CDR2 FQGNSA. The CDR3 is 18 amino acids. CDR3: CASILSGNPTSGQETQYF. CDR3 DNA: TGTGCCAGCATCCTCTCGGGTAATCCGACTAGCGGGCAAGAGACCCAGTACTTC.

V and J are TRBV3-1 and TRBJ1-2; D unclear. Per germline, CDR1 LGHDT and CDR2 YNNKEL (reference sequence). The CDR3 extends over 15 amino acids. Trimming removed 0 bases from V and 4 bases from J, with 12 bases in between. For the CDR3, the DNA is TGTGCCAGCAGCCAAGAGGTAGGAGCTCTCTATGGCTACACCTTC. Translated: CASSQEVGALYGYTF.

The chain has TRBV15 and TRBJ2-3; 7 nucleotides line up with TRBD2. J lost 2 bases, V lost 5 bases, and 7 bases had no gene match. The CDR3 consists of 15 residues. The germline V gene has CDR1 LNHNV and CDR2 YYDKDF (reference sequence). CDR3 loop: CATSVGLDPTDTQYF. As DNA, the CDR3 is TGTGCCACCAGCGTCGGACTAGATCCCACAGATACGCAGTATTTT. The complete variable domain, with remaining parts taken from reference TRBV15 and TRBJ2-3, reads DAMVIQNPRYQVTQFGKPVTLSCSQTLNHNVMYWYQQKSSQAPKLLFHYYDKDFNNEADTPDNFQSRRPNTSFCFLDIRSPGLGDTAMYLCATSVGLDPTDTQYFGPGTRLTVL.

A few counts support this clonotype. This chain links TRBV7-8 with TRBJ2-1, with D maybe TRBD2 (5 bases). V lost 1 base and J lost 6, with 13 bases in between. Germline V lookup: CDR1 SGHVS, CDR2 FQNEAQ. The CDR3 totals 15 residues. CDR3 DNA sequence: TGTGCCAGCAGCTTAGTCATACTAGGGCCCAATGAGCAGTTCTTC. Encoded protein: CASSLVILGPNEQFF.

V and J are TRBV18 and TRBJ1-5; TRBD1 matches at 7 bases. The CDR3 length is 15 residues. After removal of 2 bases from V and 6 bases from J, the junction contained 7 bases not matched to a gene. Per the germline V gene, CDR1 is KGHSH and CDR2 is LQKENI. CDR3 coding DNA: TGTGCCAGCTCACCATCCAGGGGGGCGGGTCAGCCCCAGCATTTT. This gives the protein CASSPSRGAGQPQHF.

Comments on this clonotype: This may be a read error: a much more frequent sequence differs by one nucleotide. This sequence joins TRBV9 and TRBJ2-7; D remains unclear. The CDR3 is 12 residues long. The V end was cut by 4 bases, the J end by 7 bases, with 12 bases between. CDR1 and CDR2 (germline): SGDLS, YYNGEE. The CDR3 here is CASSLTDDEQYF. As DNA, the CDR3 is TGTGCCAGCAGCCTCACTGATGATGAGCAGTACTTC.

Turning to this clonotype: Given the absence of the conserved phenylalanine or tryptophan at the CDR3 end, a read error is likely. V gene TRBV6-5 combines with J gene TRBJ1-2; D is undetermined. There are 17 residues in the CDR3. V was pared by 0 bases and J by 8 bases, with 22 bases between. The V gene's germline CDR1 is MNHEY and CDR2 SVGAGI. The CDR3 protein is CASSYSGAQQRASGYTC. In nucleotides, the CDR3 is TGTGCCAGCAGTTACTCGGGAGCGCAACAGCGCGCTTCGGGCTACACCTGC.

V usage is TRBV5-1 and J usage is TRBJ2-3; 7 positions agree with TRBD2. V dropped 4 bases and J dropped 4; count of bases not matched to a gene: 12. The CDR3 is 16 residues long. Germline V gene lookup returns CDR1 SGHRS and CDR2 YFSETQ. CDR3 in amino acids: CASSDSSREAPDTQYF. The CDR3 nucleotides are TGCGCCAGCAGCGATTCCTCACGGGAGGCCCCAGATACGCAGTATTTT.

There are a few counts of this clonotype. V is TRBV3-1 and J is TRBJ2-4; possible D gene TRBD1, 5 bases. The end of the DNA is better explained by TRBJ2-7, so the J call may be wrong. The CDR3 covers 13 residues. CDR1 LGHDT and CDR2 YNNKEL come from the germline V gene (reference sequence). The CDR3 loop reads CASSPRTTHEQYF. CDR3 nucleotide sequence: TGTGCCAGCAGCCCGAGGACAACCCACGAGCAGTACTTC.

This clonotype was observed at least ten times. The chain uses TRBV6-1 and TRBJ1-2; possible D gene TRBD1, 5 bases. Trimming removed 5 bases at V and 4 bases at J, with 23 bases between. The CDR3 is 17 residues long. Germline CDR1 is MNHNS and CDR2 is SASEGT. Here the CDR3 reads CASSPDVQGLRGYGYTF. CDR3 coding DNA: TGTGCCAGCAGTCCAGACGTTCAGGGACTCCGGGGCTATGGCTACACCTTC.

The CDR3 sequence: CASSLVMATNEKLFF. CDR3 coding DNA: TGCGCCAGCAGCCTTGTGATGGCAACTAATGAAAAACTGTTTTTT. J is TRBJ1-4 and V is TRBV4-3; no clear D gene. Germline V lookup: CDR1 LGHNA, CDR2 YSLEER. V was cut by 4 bases and J by 0 bases, with 9 bases left in between. This CDR3 is built from 15 residues.

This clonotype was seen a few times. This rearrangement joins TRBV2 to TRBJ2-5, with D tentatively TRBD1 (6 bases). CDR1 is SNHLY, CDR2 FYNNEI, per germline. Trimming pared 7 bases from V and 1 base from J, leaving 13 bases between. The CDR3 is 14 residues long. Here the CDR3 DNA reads TGTGCCAGCAAAAGGACAGCACTCCAAGAGACCCAGTACTTC. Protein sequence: CASKRTALQETQYF.